The source of this T cell receptor beta chain is a study of T-cell memory formation after mild COVID-19. At the level of the study: Clustering of TCRs was largely donor specific. Findings and caveats of the study: Among CD4+ contracting clones, most were CM and EM, and CD8+ ones EMRA. Some clones that responded were present in memory (sampled pre-infection), which suggests cross-reactive memory joined.

This clonotype was detected only a few times. No antigen is known for it. cDNA libraries for TCR alpha and TCR beta, carrying sample barcodes and UMIs, came from 5'RACE with constant-segment primers. TCRdb itself ran the 5' RACE reads through MiXCR, one entry per CDR3 protein. The repertoire holds some 350,000 distinct CDR3 sequences, with 15% to 20% as singletons. The CDR3 is made up of 17 amino acids. Trimming removed 5 bases from V and 4 bases from J; junction bases left unmatched: 11. Sequencing was carried out using PBMCs or a T cell subset sorted from them (not recorded which). The chain carries TRBV12-3 or TRBV12-4 and TRBJ2-2, with TRBD1 matching over 9 bases. The receptor was derived from a man aged 18 to 30 who had mild COVID-19 (a few samples of this study predate the infection). Cell type and time point are not known. The CDR3 DNA follows: TGTGCCAGCAGTACCCGGCACAGGGGGCTGTCCACCGGGGAGCTGTTTTTT. Its protein product is CASSTRHRGLSTGELFF.